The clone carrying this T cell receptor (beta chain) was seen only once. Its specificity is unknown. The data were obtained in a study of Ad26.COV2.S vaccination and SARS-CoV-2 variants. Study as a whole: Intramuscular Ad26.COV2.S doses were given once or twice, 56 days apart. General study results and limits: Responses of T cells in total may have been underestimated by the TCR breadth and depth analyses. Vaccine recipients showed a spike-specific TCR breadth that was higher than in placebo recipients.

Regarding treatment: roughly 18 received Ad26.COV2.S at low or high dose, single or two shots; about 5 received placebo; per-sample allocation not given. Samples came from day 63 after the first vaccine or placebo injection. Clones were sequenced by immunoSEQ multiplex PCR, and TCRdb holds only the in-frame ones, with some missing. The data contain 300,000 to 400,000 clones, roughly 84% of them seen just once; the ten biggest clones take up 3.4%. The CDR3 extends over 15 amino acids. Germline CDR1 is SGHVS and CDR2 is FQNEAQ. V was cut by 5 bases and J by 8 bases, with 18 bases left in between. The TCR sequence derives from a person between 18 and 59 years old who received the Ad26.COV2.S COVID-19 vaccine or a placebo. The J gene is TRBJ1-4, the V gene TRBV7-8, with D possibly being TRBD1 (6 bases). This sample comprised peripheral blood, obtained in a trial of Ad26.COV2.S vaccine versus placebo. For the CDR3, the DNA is TGTGCCAGCAGCCCATCGATGGGGGCAAGGGAAAAACTGTTTTTT. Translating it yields CASSPSMGAREKLFF.